This passage covers 24 T cell receptor beta chains from one sample sequenced in a study of CD8+ T cells in alopecia areata. RNA extraction was followed by reverse transcription into cDNA, which acted as the sequencing template. Only in-frame clones appear in the TCRdb table, and some are missing; sequencing was by immunoSEQ multiplex PCR. The sample consists of more than 150,000 clones, around 60% of them appearing once. The sample consisted of CD4+ T cells sorted from blood, taken at week 0. These receptors were obtained from a human donor with alopecia areata.

This clone was detected ten times or more. The rearrangement uses TRBV5-8 and TRBJ1-1; D is undetermined. In germline, CDR1 is SGHTS, CDR2 YDEGEE. Trimming took off 4 bases at V and 4 bases at J, with 14 bases between the two ends. The CDR3 spans 14 residues. The CDR3 is CASSRRSAATEAFF. CDR3 bases: TGTGCCAGCAGCCGACGATCCGCAGCCACTGAAGCTTTCTTT. The whole variable domain, filled in from reference TRBV5-8 and TRBJ1-1, reads EAGVTQSPTHLIKTRGQQATLRCSPISGHTSVYWYQQALGLGLQFLLWYDEGEERNRGNFPPRFSGRQFPNYSSELNVNALELEDSALYLCASSRRSAATEAFFGQGTRLTVV.

J is TRBJ2-3 and V is TRBV9; D might be TRBD2 (6 bases). CDR3 length: 12 amino acids. V was trimmed by 3 bases and J by 6 bases, leaving 8 bases between them. Germline CDR1 is SGDLS and CDR2 is YYNGEE. The DNA of the CDR3 is TGTGCCAGCAGCGCCCGGGGGGATACGCAGTATTTT. It is translated as CASSARGDTQYF.

The CDR3 DNA sequence: TGTGCCAGCAGCGTATCAGTCGTTAGCGGGGGTTACCAAGAGACCCAGTACTTC. Translation: CASSVSVVSGGYQETQYF. This chain uses TRBV9 with TRBJ2-5, with 9 bases fitting TRBD2. From germline, CDR1 is SGDLS and CDR2 YYNGEE. The CDR3 totals 18 residues. The ends lost 1 base at V and 0 bases at J; junction bases unmatched: 10.

V gene TRBV29-1 combines with J gene TRBJ2-3, with D possibly being TRBD1 (8 bases). Trimming pared 7 bases from V and 1 base from J, leaving 15 bases between. The CDR3 is 14 amino acids. Germline CDR1 and CDR2: SQVTM and ANQGSEA. The CDR3, as DNA: TGCAGCGGCGGCGGGGGACAGGGCACAGATACGCAGTATTTT. Translating gives CSGGGGQGTDTQYF.

The chain couples TRBV6-5 to TRBJ1-2, with D perhaps TRBD1 (6 bases). Germline V lookup: CDR1 MNHEY, CDR2 SVGAGI. The CDR3 runs to 14 residues. The V gene lost 6 bases and the J gene lost 4 bases, with 15 bases spanning the gap. In nucleotides, the CDR3 is TGTGCCAGCAGCCTTGGACAGTCCCCCTATGGCTACACCTTC. Translation: CASSLGQSPYGYTF.

This clone was picked up a small number of times. V is TRBV5-6 and J is TRBJ2-3; no reliable D call. The CDR3 has 13 residues. V dropped 7 bases and J dropped 2 bases, with 11 bases sitting between them. Germline lookup yields CDR1 SGHDT and CDR2 YYEEEE. The CDR3 bases are TGTGCCAGCCTCGTCGGATCCACAGATACGCAGTATTTT. It yields the protein CASLVGSTDTQYF.

The chain combines TRBV2 with TRBJ1-2; D is unclear. Germline CDR1 SNHLY, CDR2 FYNNEI. The CDR3 has 11 amino acids. Between the trimmed V and J ends, which lost 1 base and 4 bases, there was a span of 1 base. In nucleotides, the CDR3 is TGTGCCAGCAGTGAAGGCTATGGCTACACCTTC. Translation gives CASSEGYGYTF.

The V gene is TRBV7-2, the J gene TRBJ2-5, with a possible D match to TRBD1 (6 bases). The CDR3 has 14 residues. CDR1 SGHTA and CDR2 FQGNSA come from the germline V gene. Trimming took off 4 bases at V and 0 bases at J, with 9 bases between the two ends. The CDR3 DNA sequence: TGTGCCAGCAGCTCTAGGACAGACCAAGAGACCCAGTACTTC. This gives the protein CASSSRTDQETQYF. Full variable domain (rest looked up from reference TRBV7-2 and TRBJ2-5): GAGVSQSPSNKVTEKGKDVELRCDPISGHTALYWYRQSLGQGLEFLIYFQGNSAPDKSGLPSDRFSAERTGGSVSTLTIQRTQQEDSAVYLCASSSRTDQETQYFGPGTRLLVL.

This clone appeared a few times. At one of its ends the junction is not consistent with the germline gene, which may arise from a read error. The V gene is TRBV29-1, the J gene TRBJ2-3; weak D call: TRBD1 (6 bases). Germline V gene lookup returns CDR1 SQVTM and CDR2 ANQGSEA. The CDR3 sequence is 13 residues long. CDR3 sequence: CSVGQLITDTQYF. CDR3 DNA: TGTTCCGTTGGACAGCTAATCACAGATACGCAGTATTTT.

This clone was seen a few times. The V call is TRBV2, the J call TRBJ1-1; TRBD1 is a possible D gene (6 bases). Germline V CDR1 and CDR2: SNHLY, FYNNEI. This CDR3 is 15 amino acids long. Trimming took off 1 base at V and 0 bases at J, with 9 bases between the two ends. CDR3 coding DNA: TGTGCCAGCAGTGAAGGGGGACACCTGAACACTGAAGCTTTCTTT. Amino acids: CASSEGGHLNTEAFF.

This clone was counted once. The chain employs TRBV14 and TRBJ2-5; 7 bases line up with TRBD2. J lost 4 bases, V lost 1 base, and 9 bases had no gene match. The CDR3 consists of 16 residues. The V gene's germline CDR1 is SGHDN and CDR2 FVKESK. DNA for the CDR3: TGTGCCAGCAGCCAAGTCGGTGTGGGCGGGGGAGAGACCCAGTACTTC. Residues: CASSQVGVGGGETQYF.

This chain uses TRBV30 with TRBJ2-5; D is uncertain. V dropped 8 bases and J dropped 3 bases, with 4 bases sitting between them. From germline, CDR1 is GTSNPN and CDR2 SVGIG (reference sequence). CDR3 length: 9 residues. The CDR3 sequence is CAEKETQYF. In DNA form, the CDR3 reads TGTGCCGAGAAAGAGACCCAGTACTTC.

The chain recombines TRBV30 with TRBJ2-5; possibly TRBD2 for D (5 bases). V shed 2 bases and J shed 4 bases, with 8 bases lying between them. The V gene's germline CDR1 is GTSNPN and CDR2 SVGIG (reference sequence). This CDR3 comprises 12 residues. CDR3 bases: TGTGCCTGGAGTACTAGGAGAGAGACCCAGTACTTC. The encoded protein is CAWSTRRETQYF.

V usage is TRBV4-1 and J usage is TRBJ1-6; D gene uncertain. CDR1 is MGHRA, CDR2 YSYEKL, per germline. The CDR3 contains 12 residues. V was cut by 2 bases and J by 10 bases, with 6 bases left in between. This CDR3 is CASSQRASPLHF. The CDR3, as DNA: TGCGCCAGCAGCCAACGGGCCTCACCCCTCCACTTT.

The V and J genes are TRBV5-1 and TRBJ1-1; 8 bases fit TRBD1. With 6 bases clipped from V and 3 bases from J, the junction kept 7 bases outside the gene matches. CDR1 is SGHRS, CDR2 YFSETQ, per germline. The CDR3 has 14 residues. The CDR3 spells CASTSTGADTEAFF. CDR3 coding DNA: TGCGCCAGCACCTCGACAGGGGCGGACACTGAAGCTTTCTTT.

This clone showed up just a few times. V usage is TRBV29-1 and J usage is TRBJ2-2; a possible D gene is TRBD2 (6 bases). Deletions cut 7 bases from V and 6 bases from J, with 21 bases between. Looked up from germline, CDR1 is SQVTM and CDR2 is ANQGSEA. The CDR3 totals 15 residues. The CDR3 region has the DNA TGCAGCGCCAGTCTCAAGGAGGGTAGGGCCGGGGAGCTGTTTTTT. Amino acid sequence: CSASLKEGRAGELFF.

This chain connects TRBV25-1 to TRBJ1-2; D gene uncertain. The CDR3 runs 11 residues. Per the germline V gene, CDR1 is MGHDK and CDR2 is SYGVNS. Between the trimmed V and J ends, which lost 5 bases and 9 bases, there was a span of 10 bases. CDR3 protein: CASSFTSSYTF. CDR3 bases: TGTGCCAGCAGTTTCACTTCGAGCTACACCTTC.

The rearrangement joins TRBV29-1 to TRBJ1-2; 9 bases are shared with TRBD1. The CDR3 is 13 residues long. Germline CDR1 reads SQVTM; CDR2 reads ANQGSEA. V was pared by 7 bases and J by 5 bases, with 8 bases of the junction left unmatched. Here the CDR3 DNA reads TGCAGCGCCCTGCCGGGACAGGGTTATGGCTACACCTTC. Translation: CSALPGQGYGYTF.

CDR3 DNA: TGTGCCAGCAGCCAAGAAGGGGATTTGAACACTGAAGCTTTCTTT. It codes for CASSQEGDLNTEAFF. The V call is TRBV4-2, the J call TRBJ1-1; TRBD1 might be the D (5 bases). Deletions cut 0 bases from V and 0 bases from J, with 8 bases between. CDR3 length: 15 amino acids. Germline CDR1 is LGHNA and CDR2 is YNFKEQ.

This clone has more than one count but fewer than ten. The rearrangement uses TRBV2 and TRBJ1-5; 7 bases match TRBD1. V lost 6 bases and J lost 4; bases outside the gene matches: 6. Germline V gene sequence: CDR1 SNHLY, CDR2 FYNNEI. The CDR3 spans 14 residues. CDR3 sequence: CASSQRQGNQPQHF. The CDR3 DNA is TGTGCCAGCAGCCAAAGACAGGGAAATCAGCCCCAGCATTTT.

This clone appeared a few times. This rearrangement joins TRBV29-1 to TRBJ1-2; D not certain. The CDR3 consists of 11 residues. The germline gives CDR1 SQVTM, CDR2 ANQGSEA. Trimming removed 6 bases from V and 8 bases from J, with 13 bases in between. Written as DNA, the CDR3 is TGCAGCGTCCTCGGACGGGAAGGCTACACCTTC. This gives the protein CSVLGREGYTF.

V usage is TRBV6-5 and J usage is TRBJ2-1, with 8 bases fitting TRBD2. From germline, CDR1 is MNHEY and CDR2 SVGAGI. V shed 7 bases, J shed 7 bases, and the junction held 12 bases outside the gene matches. The CDR3 totals 15 residues. The CDR3 region has the DNA TGTGCCAGCACCCTCTCGGGAGGGTTCGGGAATGAGCAGTTCTTC. Translating gives CASTLSGGFGNEQFF.

This clone showed up just a few times. The chain joins TRBV2 to TRBJ1-3; no firm D call. Germline V gene data show CDR1 as SNHLY and CDR2 as FYNNEI. The V end lost 6 bases, the J end lost 0 bases, and 9 bases lay between the germline ends. This CDR3 comprises 14 residues. The CDR3: CASRGDLSGNTIYF. DNA of the CDR3: TGTGCCAGCAGGGGCGATCTCTCTGGAAACACCATATATTTT.

This clone occurred a few times. The chain carries TRBV5-1 and TRBJ2-5, with D perhaps matching TRBD2 (6 bases). V lost 5 bases to trimming and J lost 5 bases, with 16 bases between them. This CDR3 has 14 residues. Germline loops: CDR1 SGHRS, CDR2 YFSETQ. CDR3 DNA: TGCGCCAGCAGGGCCGGGCCGGCGGGGGAGACCCAGTACTTC. This gives the protein CASRAGPAGETQYF.